These T cell receptor beta chains were read from a single sample in a study of control samples from healthy donors and cancer patients. Using immunoSEQ multiplex PCR, the repertoire was profiled, and TCRdb retains in-frame clones only, with some absent. Of about 50,000 clones in the sample, roughly 94% are singletons; the top ten hold 3.5% to 4.5%. Sequencing was carried out using blood. The receptors stem from a man aged 30 to 39 in good health. CDR3s include the opening cysteine and the closing phenylalanine or tryptophan. D genes are given only for firm matches. Clone size is not always given. Where it is, it says once, few, many or a class for expanded clones.

clone_size	j_call	cdr3_length	v_call	d_call	cdr3_nt	cdr3_aa
-	TRBJ2-6	15	TRBV5-8	-	TGTGCCAGCAGCCCGGTGGTCTCTGGGGCCAACGTCCTGACTTTC	CASSPVVSGANVLTF
-	TRBJ2-1	15	TRBV5-6	-	TGTGCCAGCAGCTGGGGTGCAGGGTTGGTCAATGAGCAGTTCTTC	CASSWGAGLVNEQFF
-	TRBJ2-1	13	TRBV25-1	-	TGTGCCACATGGGGGGGCCCATACAATGAGCAGTTCTTC	CATWGGPYNEQFF
-	TRBJ2-7	15	TRBV5-3	-	TGTGCCAGAAGCTTGGTTCCGGGACACTACTACGAGCAGTACTTC	CARSLVPGHYYEQYF
-	TRBJ2-7	12	TRBV5-5	-	TGTGCCAGCAGCTTTGGATGGAACGAGCAGTACTTC	CASSFGWNEQYF
-	TRBJ1-4	15	TRBV7-9	TRBD1	TGTGCCAGCTGCCGGGGACAGGGTTCGAGGGAAAAACTGTTTTTT	CASCRGQGSREKLFF
-	TRBJ1-1	16	TRBV19	TRBD1	TGTGCCAGTAAGGCCAACTCCGCCGGGACAGTCCTTCAAGCTTTCTTT	CASKANSAGTVLQAFF
-	TRBJ2-2	15	TRBV25-1	-	TGTGCCAGCAGTGACACAGGGCTTAACACCGGGGAGCTGTTTTTT	CASSDTGLNTGELFF
-	TRBJ1-3	17	TRBV5-1	-	TGCGCCAGCAGCTTGGGATTTTTAGGGGAGACTGGAAACACCATATATTTT	CASSLGFLGETGNTIYF
once	TRBJ1-1	14	TRBV2	-	TGTGCCAGCAGTGTAAGGCAGAAGAACACTGAAGCTTTCTTT	CASSVRQKNTEAFF
few	TRBJ1-1	16	TRBV7-8	-	TGTGCCAGCAGCCCCAGGGATCCGGGCTGGGACACTGAAGCTTTCTTT	CASSPRDPGWDTEAFF
-	TRBJ1-1	13	TRBV6-4	-	TGTGCCAGCAGTGCTACAGGATACACTGAAGCTTTCTTT	CASSATGYTEAFF
-	TRBJ1-2	13	TRBV30	TRBD1	TGTGCCTGGAGCCAACAGGGGAACTATGGCTACACCTTC	CAWSQQGNYGYTF
once	TRBJ2-5	15	TRBV5-8	-	TGTGCCAGCAGCTCTAGCAGGGGAGCGGGGGAGACCCAGTACTTC	CASSSSRGAGETQYF
-	TRBJ2-1	15	TRBV5-4	TRBD1	TGTGCCAGCAGCTTGGAGGGACAGAAGTACAATGAGCAGTTCTTC	CASSLEGQKYNEQFF
-	TRBJ2-7	14	TRBV3-1/TRBV3-2	-	TGTGCCAGCAACCTAAGGGGGTCTACCTACGAGCAGTACTTC	CASNLRGSTYEQYF
-	TRBJ2-5	18	TRBV4-1	-	TGCGCCAGCAGCCAATCCAAGGGCGTTAGCGCCTGGGAAGAGACCCAGTACTTC	CASSQSKGVSAWEETQYF
-	TRBJ2-7	14	TRBV27	TRBD2	TGTGCCAGCAGTTTCGGCGGGAGCGTCAACGAGCAGTACTTC	CASSFGGSVNEQYF
-	TRBJ1-2	13	TRBV28	-	TGTGCCAGCAACCCCGGTTCTAACTATGGCTACACCTTC	CASNPGSNYGYTF
-	TRBJ1-5	13	TRBV7-3	-	TGTGCCAGCAGCTTAACGAAGGAGCAGCCCCAGCATTTT	CASSLTKEQPQHF
once	TRBJ1-6	12	TRBV30	-	TGTGCCGGTAAAGGGGTTAGATCACCCCTCCACTTT	CAGKGVRSPLHF
-	TRBJ2-1	14	TRBV15	-	TGTGCCACCAGCAGAGATGAAGGGGCGGATGAGCAGTTCTTC	CATSRDEGADEQFF
-	TRBJ2-1	17	TRBV4-3	-	TGCGCCAGCAGCCAGATGGGGGCCTCCCTAAGCAACAATGAGCAGTTCTTC	CASSQMGASLSNNEQFF
-	TRBJ2-7	11	TRBV14	-	TGTGCCAGCAGCCAAACCTACGAGCAGTACTTC	CASSQTYEQYF
-	TRBJ1-4	16	TRBV11-1	TRBD1	TGTGCCAGCAGCCCTGGGACAGCAGGAAGTAATGAAAAACTGTTTTTT	CASSPGTAGSNEKLFF
-	TRBJ1-5	14	TRBV2	-	TGTGCCAGCAGTCTCAGGGGTTCTAATCAGCCCCAGCATTTT	CASSLRGSNQPQHF
-	TRBJ1-2	15	TRBV15	TRBD1	TGTGCCACCAGCAGAGCGGGACAGGGGGCTGCTGGCTACACCTTC	CATSRAGQGAAGYTF
-	TRBJ2-7	11	TRBV27	-	TGTGCCAGCAGTTCCTCCTACGAGCAGTACTTC	CASSSSYEQYF
-	TRBJ2-2	14	TRBV7-9	-	TGTGCCAGCAGCTTAGGGGAAGGAACCGGGGAGCTGTTTTTT	CASSLGEGTGELFF
-	TRBJ2-7	14	TRBV19	TRBD1	TGTGCCAGTAGTTCCGGGACAGGGGGATACGAGCAGTACTTC	CASSSGTGGYEQYF
-	TRBJ2-1	15	TRBV6-2/TRBV6-3	TRBD1	TGTGCCAGCAGTTACGGCGGGACAGGGAACAATGAGCAGTTCTTC	CASSYGGTGNNEQFF
-	TRBJ2-5	14	TRBV18	-	TGTGCCAGCTCACCGGGCTTGGGGTCGGAGACCCAGTACTTC	CASSPGLGSETQYF
-	TRBJ2-1	12	TRBV5-4	TRBD1	TGTGCCAGCAGCTTGGACAGGGGGCAGCAGTTCTTC	CASSLDRGQQFF
-	TRBJ2-1	16	TRBV9	TRBD1	TGTGCCAGCAGCGTTGGGATGACAGGGTCCGGCAATGAGCAGTTCTTC	CASSVGMTGSGNEQFF
-	TRBJ2-7	13	TRBV4-2	-	TGTGCCAGCAGCCAAGAGGCCAACTACGAGCAGTACTTC	CASSQEANYEQYF
once	TRBJ2-5	15	TRBV5-1	TRBD1	TGCGCCAGCAGCTTGCTAGGGACAGAGCAAGAGACCCAGTACTTC	CASSLLGTEQETQYF
-	TRBJ1-2	12	TRBV12-3/TRBV12-4	TRBD1	TGTGCCAGCGGTTACAGGGGCTATGGCTACACCTTC	CASGYRGYGYTF
-	TRBJ1-5	13	TRBV3-1/TRBV3-2	-	TGTGCCAGCAGCCAAGATGGGGGCGGGGCCCAGCATTTT	CASSQDGGGAQHF
few	TRBJ1-1	16	TRBV4-1	TRBD1	TGCGCCAGCAGCCTTATTACACAGGGGGCCTACACTGAAGCTTTCTTT	CASSLITQGAYTEAFF
-	TRBJ1-6	15	TRBV4-1	-	TGCGCCAGCAGCCCGTGGGAGGGTGATAATTCACCCCTCCACTTT	CASSPWEGDNSPLHF
-	TRBJ1-5	14	TRBV6-5	-	TGTGCCAGCAGTTACCGGGGTAGCAATCAGCCCCAGCATTTT	CASSYRGSNQPQHF
-	TRBJ2-7	15	TRBV28	TRBD2	TGTGCCAGCAGTAGGACGGCTAGCGGATTCCACGAGCAGTACTTC	CASSRTASGFHEQYF
-	TRBJ2-5	15	TRBV5-1	-	TGCGCCAGCAGCTCACTTGGGGGGGCGGGTGAGACCCAGTACTTC	CASSSLGGAGETQYF
-	TRBJ1-2	14	TRBV24-1	-	TGTGCCACCAGTGATTCCTGGGAACCCTATGGCTACACCTTC	CATSDSWEPYGYTF
-	TRBJ2-2	13	TRBV7-9	-	TGTGCCAGCAGCCCAAGGGTTGCCGGGGAGCTGTTTTTT	CASSPRVAGELFF
-	TRBJ2-1	15	TRBV6-6	TRBD2	TGTGCCAGCAGTTATATAGCGGGGGACTACAATGAGCAGTTCTTC	CASSYIAGDYNEQFF
-	TRBJ1-2	14	TRBV6-5	-	TGTGCCAGCGGGGGAGGTCCAGCTAACTATGGCTACACCTTC	CASGGGPANYGYTF
-	TRBJ1-1	15	TRBV27	-	TGTGCCAGCAGTCCACTACTGGGGGGGGGCACTGAAGCTTTCTTT	CASSPLLGGGTEAFF
-	TRBJ1-5	15	TRBV28	-	TGTGCCAGCAGCCCCCAAGGTGAGAGCAATCAGCCCCAGCATTTT	CASSPQGESNQPQHF
-	TRBJ2-2	17	TRBV6-2/TRBV6-3	TRBD1	TGTGCCAGCAGTAGAAACGACAGGGGGCTAAACACCGGGGAGCTGTTTTTT	CASSRNDRGLNTGELFF
few	TRBJ1-1	14	TRBV21-1	-	TGTGCCAGTGACAGGGGATGGGGTTGGAGTGAAGCTTTCTTT	CASDRGWGWSEAFF
-	TRBJ2-1	15	TRBV30	-	TGTGCCTGGAGTCGGACTTCCTCATCCTACAATGAGCAGTTCTTC	CAWSRTSSSYNEQFF
once	TRBJ2-1	15	TRBV7-9	TRBD1	TGTGCCTCTCATCCGACAGGGGGTCTCTACAATGAGCAGTTCTTC	CASHPTGGLYNEQFF
-	TRBJ1-1	13	TRBV3-1/TRBV3-2	-	TGTGCCAGCAGCCGTGGGGGTCGGACTGAAGCTTTCTTT	CASSRGGRTEAFF
-	TRBJ1-1	12	TRBV30	-	TGTGCCTGGAGTGTTGGGAACACTGAAGCTTTCTTT	CAWSVGNTEAFF
-	TRBJ1-2	16	TRBV10-3	-	TGTGCCATCAGTCACACTCCGGCGGACCTTAACTATGGCTACACCTTC	CAISHTPADLNYGYTF
once	TRBJ1-2	14	TRBV5-4	-	TGTGCCAGCAGCTTGGTAGCAGGGAGCTATGGCTACACCTTC	CASSLVAGSYGYTF
-	TRBJ1-6	14	TRBV2	-	TGTGCCAGCAGTGAAGGACAGGTTAATTCACCCCTCCACTTT	CASSEGQVNSPLHF
-	TRBJ1-6	15	TRBV7-9	TRBD1	TGTGCCAGCAGCCTCGGGACAGCCAATAATTCACCCCTCCACTTT	CASSLGTANNSPLHF